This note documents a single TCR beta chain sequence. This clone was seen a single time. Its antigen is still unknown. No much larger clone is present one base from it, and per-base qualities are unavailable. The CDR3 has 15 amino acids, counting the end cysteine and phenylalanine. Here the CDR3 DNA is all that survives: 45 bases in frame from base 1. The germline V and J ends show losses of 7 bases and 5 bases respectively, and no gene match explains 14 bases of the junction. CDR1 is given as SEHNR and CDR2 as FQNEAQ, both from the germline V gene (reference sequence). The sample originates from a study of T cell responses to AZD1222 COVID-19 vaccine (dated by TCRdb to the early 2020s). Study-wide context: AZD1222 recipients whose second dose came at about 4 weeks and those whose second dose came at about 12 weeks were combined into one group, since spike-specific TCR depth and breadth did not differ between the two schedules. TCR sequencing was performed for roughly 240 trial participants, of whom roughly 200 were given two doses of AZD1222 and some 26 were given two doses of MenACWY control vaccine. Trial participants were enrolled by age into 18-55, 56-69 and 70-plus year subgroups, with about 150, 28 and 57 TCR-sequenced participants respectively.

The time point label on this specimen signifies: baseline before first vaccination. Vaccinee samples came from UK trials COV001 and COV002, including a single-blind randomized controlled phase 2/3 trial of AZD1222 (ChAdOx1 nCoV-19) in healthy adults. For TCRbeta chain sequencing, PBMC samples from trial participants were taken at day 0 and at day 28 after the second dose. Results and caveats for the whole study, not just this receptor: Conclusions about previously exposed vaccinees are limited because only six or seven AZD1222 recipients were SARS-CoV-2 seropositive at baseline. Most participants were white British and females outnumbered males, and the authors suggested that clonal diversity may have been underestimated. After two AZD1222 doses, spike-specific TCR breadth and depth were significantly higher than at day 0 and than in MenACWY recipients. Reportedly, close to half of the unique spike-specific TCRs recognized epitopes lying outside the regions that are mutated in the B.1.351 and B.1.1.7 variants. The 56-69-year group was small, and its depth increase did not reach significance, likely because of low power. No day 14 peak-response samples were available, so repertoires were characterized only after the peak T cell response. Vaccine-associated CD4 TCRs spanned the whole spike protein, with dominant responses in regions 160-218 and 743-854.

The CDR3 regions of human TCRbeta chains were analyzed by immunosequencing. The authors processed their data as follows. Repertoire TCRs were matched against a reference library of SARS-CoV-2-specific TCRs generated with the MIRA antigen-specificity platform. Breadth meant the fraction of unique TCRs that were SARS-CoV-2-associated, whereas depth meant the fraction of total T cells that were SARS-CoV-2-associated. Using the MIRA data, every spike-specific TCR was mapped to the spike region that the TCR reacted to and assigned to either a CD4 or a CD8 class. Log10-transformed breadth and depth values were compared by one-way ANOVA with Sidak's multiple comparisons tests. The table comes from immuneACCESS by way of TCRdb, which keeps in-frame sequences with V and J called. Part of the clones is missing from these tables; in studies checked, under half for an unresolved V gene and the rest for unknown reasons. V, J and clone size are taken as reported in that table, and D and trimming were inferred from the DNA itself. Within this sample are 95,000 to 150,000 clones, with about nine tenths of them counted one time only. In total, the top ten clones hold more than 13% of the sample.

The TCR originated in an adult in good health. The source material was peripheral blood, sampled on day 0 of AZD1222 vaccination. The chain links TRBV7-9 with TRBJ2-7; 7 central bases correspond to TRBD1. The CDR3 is CASTPVGKGADEQYF. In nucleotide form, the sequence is TGTGCCAGCACCCCTGTAGGGAAGGGGGCTGACGAGCAGTACTTC.